Shown below are 25 T cell receptor beta chains from a single sample sequenced in a study of Graves' ophthalmopathy and Graves' hyperthyroidism. RNA transcripts were the source from which TCR beta CDR3 regions were amplified. An initial RT-PCR round employing HTBI primers preceded a second-round multiplex PCR. TCRdb re-derived calls from the multiplex PCR reads in MiXCR, one entry per CDR3 protein. The sample yields some 410,000 distinct CDR3 sequences, 20% to 25% seen once. What was sequenced was peripheral blood. The receptors here all came from a woman in her late teens or twenties with stable Graves' hyperthyroidism.

This clonotype was seen at least ten times. The CDR3 DNA follows: TGTGCCAGCAGTTTTGGGGACGCGACCCTCCACTTT. It is translated as CASSFGDATLHF. The chain couples TRBV12-3 or TRBV12-4 to TRBJ1-6; D perhaps matches TRBD1 (5 bases). Between the trimmed V and J ends, which lost 3 bases and 14 bases, there was a span of 11 bases. This CDR3 is 12 amino acids long.

J is TRBJ2-3 and V is TRBV20-1, with D tentatively TRBD2 (6 bases). CDR1 and CDR2 from the germline V gene are DFQATT and SNEGSKA (reference sequence). Trimming took 3 bases from V and 0 from J, leaving 13 bases between them. CDR3 length: 15 amino acids. The CDR3 reads CSARKEGVSTDTQYF. The CDR3 coding sequence is TGCAGTGCTAGGAAGGAGGGTGTAAGCACAGATACGCAGTATTTT.

This clonotype was seen at least ten times. The chain links TRBV12-3 or TRBV12-4 to TRBJ1-1; D unclear. V lost 6 bases and J 4 bases, leaving 12 bases between the germline ends. There are 13 residues in the CDR3. CDR3 DNA sequence: TGTGCCAGCAGGCCCTCCCCGGGCACTGAAGCTTTCTTT. Translated, it gives CASRPSPGTEAFF.

This clonotype was seen at least ten times. This may stem from a read error, because a much larger clone lies one nucleotide away. The V gene is TRBV11-2, the J gene TRBJ2-5; TRBD1 aligns across 7 bases. The CDR3 sequence is 17 residues long. CDR1 and CDR2 (germline): SGHAT, FQNNGV. The CDR3 coding sequence is TGTGCCAGCAGCCCCGAGACCGACAGGGCCGGCCGCAAGGCCCAGCACTTC. The encoded protein is CASSPETDRAGRKAQHF.

This clonotype turned up a few times. J is TRBJ2-5 and V is TRBV4-1, with no clear D. This CDR3 region has 14 residues. Germline loops: CDR1 MGHRA, CDR2 YSYEKL. The ends were cut back, 3 bases at V and 2 bases at J, with 10 bases in the middle. CDR3 protein: CASSHPADQETQYF. Here the CDR3 DNA reads TGCGCCAGCAGCCATCCCGCGGATCAAGAGACCCAGTACTTC.

The genes are TRBV6-5 and TRBJ1-5; D not certain. The CDR3 has 14 residues. Trimming removed 2 bases from V and 4 bases from J, with 9 bases in between. Germline V gives CDR1 MNHEY, CDR2 SVGAGI. CDR3 sequence: CASSYGSGNQPQHF. For the CDR3, the DNA is TGTGCCAGCAGTTACGGATCGGGGAATCAGCCCCAGCATTTT.

This clonotype was seen many times. The V call is TRBV25-1, the J call TRBJ1-1; D not resolved. Trimming pared 3 bases from V and 8 bases from J, leaving 16 bases between. CDR1 and CDR2 (germline): MGHDK, SYGVNS. The CDR3 runs to 14 residues. CDR3 sequence (DNA): TGTGCCAGCAGTGATAGTTTGGAAAGACGAGAAGCTTTCTTT. This sequence encodes CASSDSLERREAFF.

This clonotype was found many times. The rearrangement links TRBV5-1 to TRBJ2-7, with TRBD1 matching 8 bases. Germline-derived CDR1 and CDR2 are SGHRS and YFSETQ. This CDR3 is built from 15 residues. V shed 4 bases and J 5 bases; nucleotides not matched to a gene: 11. CDR3 residues: CASSKYQGQEDEQYF. The CDR3, as DNA: TGCGCCAGCAGCAAGTATCAGGGACAGGAGGACGAGCAGTACTTC.

The gene calls are TRBV4-1 and TRBJ1-5; D gene ambiguous. The germline V gene has CDR1 MGHRA and CDR2 YSYEKL. The ends were cut back, 3 bases at V and 3 bases at J, with 15 bases in the middle. The CDR3 is made up of 16 amino acids. The CDR3 spells CASSQSSGSFNQPQHF. CDR3 bases: TGCGCCAGCAGCCAGTCCTCTGGCAGCTTCAATCAGCCCCAGCATTTT.

This clonotype was seen at least ten times. The chain is built from TRBV6-2 or TRBV6-3 and TRBJ2-5; tentative D call: TRBD2 (5 bases). Germline CDR1 and CDR2: MNHEY and SVGEGT. The CDR3 totals 14 residues. Trimming took off 10 bases at V and 3 bases at J, with 18 bases between the two ends. CDR3 nucleotides: TGTGCCACCCTTGCGCGAGGGTGGGAAGAGACCCAGTACTTC. The encoded protein is CATLARGWEETQYF.

This clonotype was counted many times. V is TRBV20-1 and J is TRBJ2-7; D might be TRBD1 (5 bases). V was shortened by 5 bases and J by 0 bases, with 8 bases between the two germline ends. Germline loops: CDR1 DFQATT, CDR2 SNEGSKA (reference sequence). The CDR3 covers 12 residues. This CDR3 reads CSAAGFSYEQYF. DNA for the CDR3: TGCAGTGCTGCAGGGTTCTCCTACGAGCAGTACTTC.

For this clonotype: A junction boundary mismatches the germline segment, possibly from a read error. The rearrangement joins TRBV27 to TRBJ2-4; D might be TRBD1 or TRBD2, each matching 5 bases. The CDR3 covers 19 residues. Germline CDR1 reads MNHEY; CDR2 reads SMNVEV (reference sequence). The DNA of the CDR3 is TGTGCCAGCAGTTTAATGTGGGGGTTCGTAGGGCCAGGCAAAAACATTAAGTACTTC. Protein sequence: CASSLMWGFVGPGKNIKYF.

The rearrangement uses TRBV6-1 and TRBJ1-3; possible D gene TRBD1, 6 bases. The length of the CDR3 is 13 residues. The V gene's germline CDR1 is MNHNS and CDR2 SASEGT. V shed 8 bases and J shed 3 bases, with 11 bases lying between them. Here the CDR3 DNA reads TGTGCCAGCGGGACAACGGTTGGAAACACCATATATTTT. It codes for CASGTTVGNTIYF.

J is TRBJ2-5 and V is TRBV6-1; D possibly corresponds to TRBD2 (6 bases). The V gene's germline CDR1 is MNHNS and CDR2 SASEGT. V was trimmed by 4 bases and J by 2 bases, leaving 14 bases between them. The CDR3 totals 15 residues. The CDR3 sequence is CASSGARLGQETQYF. The DNA for the CDR3 is TGTGCCAGCAGTGGGGCCCGACTAGGACAAGAGACCCAGTACTTC.

This clonotype was counted many times. The gene calls are TRBV7-9 and TRBJ2-7; TRBD2 matches at 13 bases. CDR1 is SEHNR, CDR2 FQNEAQ, per germline (reference sequence). V lost 5 bases to trimming and J lost 6 bases; unmatched junction nucleotides: 7. This CDR3 has 15 residues. The chain's CDR3 is CASSHPGLAGVEQYF. CDR3 DNA sequence: TGTGCCAGCAGCCATCCCGGACTAGCGGGAGTCGAGCAGTACTTC.

Points on this clonotype: A much larger clone sits a single nucleotide away, making a read error possible. The rearrangement uses TRBV12-3 or TRBV12-4 and TRBJ1-5, with D possibly being TRBD1 (6 bases). V shed 6 bases and J shed 6 bases, with 12 bases lying between them. CDR3 length equals 13 residues. In DNA form, the CDR3 reads TGTGCCAGCAGGAACAGGGAGGGTCAGCCCCAGCATTTT. Translation gives CASRNREGQPQHF.

This clonotype was observed many times. This CDR3 is CASSIGQGLGGYTF. The CDR3 region has the DNA TGCGCCAGCAGCATCGGACAGGGTCTTGGGGGCTACACCTTC. The chain has TRBV5-1 and TRBJ1-2; 8 bases are shared with TRBD1. Trimming cost V 4 bases and J 8 bases; bases outside gene matches: 10. The CDR3 totals 14 residues. Germline assignment: CDR1 SGHRS and CDR2 YFSETQ.

At least ten counts were recorded for this clonotype. The chain has TRBV4-3 and TRBJ2-2, with D possibly being TRBD2 (5 bases). The V end was cut by 0 bases, the J end by 5 bases, with 10 bases between. The CDR3 runs to 15 residues. Looked up from germline, CDR1 is LGHNA and CDR2 is YSLEER. The CDR3 sequence is CASSQELGGTGELFF. Here the CDR3 DNA reads TGCGCCAGCAGCCAAGAACTAGGTGGTACCGGGGAGCTGTTTTTT.

The chain combines TRBV6-1 with TRBJ2-7; 7 bases align to TRBD2. Germline V gene data show CDR1 as MNHNS and CDR2 as SASEGT. The CDR3 runs 16 residues. The V segment lost 5 bases and the J segment 0 bases; nucleotides outside the gene matches: 10. CDR3 sequence (DNA): TGTGCCAGCAGTAAGAGTGCTAGCGGAAGCTCCTACGAGCAGTACTTC. It specifies CASSKSASGSSYEQYF.

In its sample, this clonotype was seen many times. This sequence joins TRBV6-1 and TRBJ1-1; D is undetermined. The germline V gene encodes CDR1 MNHNS and CDR2 SASEGT. This CDR3 has 14 amino acids. V was trimmed by 4 bases and J by 4 bases, leaving 13 bases between them. CDR3 coding DNA: TGTGCCAGCAGTGCCATCCGCACGGGCACTGAAGCTTTCTTT. Its translation is CASSAIRTGTEAFF.

Ten or more counts support this clonotype. This chain links TRBV12-3 or TRBV12-4 with TRBJ2-5; TRBD2 matches 13 bases. CDR3 size: 16 residues. The ends lost 4 bases at V and 2 bases at J; junction bases unmatched: 4. The CDR3 loop reads CASSWTSGGFQETQYF. CDR3 sequence (DNA): TGTGCCAGCAGTTGGACTAGCGGGGGATTTCAAGAGACCCAGTACTTC.

This chain connects TRBV6-2 or TRBV6-3 to TRBJ1-5, with 8 bases fitting TRBD1. Germline CDR1 MNHEY, CDR2 SVGEGT. CDR3 length: 15 residues. V lost 6 bases, J lost 6 bases, and 10 bases stayed unmatched. Here the CDR3 reads CASRDRVGRSQPQHF. CDR3 in DNA: TGTGCCAGCAGGGACAGGGTGGGTAGGAGTCAGCCCCAGCATTTT.

This clonotype was seen many times. This sequence joins TRBV10-3 and TRBJ2-5; D call uncertain. The ends were cut back, 0 bases at V and 2 bases at J, with 7 bases in the middle. This CDR3 has 14 residues. CDR1 ENHRY and CDR2 SYGVKD come from the germline V gene. The CDR3 DNA sequence: TGTGCCATCAGTGAGTCGACACAACAAGAGACCCAGTACTTC. Its translation is CAISESTQQETQYF.

In its sample, this clonotype was seen many times. The chain has TRBV2 and TRBJ2-5, with TRBD2 matching over 7 bases. With 2 bases clipped from V and 0 bases from J, the junction kept 21 bases outside the gene matches. CDR1 is SNHLY, CDR2 FYNNEI, per germline. The CDR3 consists of 21 residues. CDR3 nucleotide sequence: TGTGCCAGCAGTGAACCACAGATTGGGGGAGGGCAACAAACCAACCAAGAGACCCAGTACTTC. The encoded protein is CASSEPQIGGGQQTNQETQYF. The variable domain in full, with the rest retrieved from reference TRBV2 and TRBJ2-5, is EPEVTQTPSHQVTQMGQEVILRCVPISNHLYFYWYRQILGQKVEFLVSFYNNEISEKSEIFDDQFSVERPDGSNFTLKIRSTKLEDSAMYFCASSEPQIGGGQQTNQETQYFGPGTRLLVL.

In this sample, this clonotype turned up many times. The chain couples TRBV28 to TRBJ2-7; 7 nucleotides match TRBD2. With V trimmed by 6 bases and J by 3 bases, 11 bases remained unmatched. CDR3 length: 15 amino acids. Germline values: CDR1 MDHEN, CDR2 SYDVKM. The CDR3 nucleotides read TGTGCCAGCAGGGGGGGGTGGGGCTCCGGCTACGAGCAGTACTTC. Translating it yields CASRGGWGSGYEQYF.